Below are 10 T cell receptor beta chains sequenced from a single sample in a study of blood T cells in healthy people across ages. A second about 6 to 12 cycle PCR used barcoded and J-beta primers. TCRdb analysed the 5' RACE reads with MiXCR anew, one entry per CDR3 protein. The table shows about 680,000 distinct CDR3 sequences, with more than 40% occurring only once. Source material: blood. The source is an older woman in good health.

In its sample, this clonotype was seen a few times. The chain uses TRBV9 and TRBJ2-3; a weak D match, TRBD2 (5 bases). V was cut by 3 bases and J by 4 bases, with 9 bases left in between. The germline V gene encodes CDR1 SGDLS and CDR2 YYNGEE. This CDR3 region has 13 residues. This CDR3 reads CASSGASSDTQYF. CDR3 nucleotides: TGTGCCAGCAGCGGCGCTAGCTCAGATACGCAGTATTTT.

The chain joins TRBV19 to TRBJ2-1; a possible D gene is TRBD2 (5 bases). The end of the DNA is better explained by TRBJ2-7, so the J call may be wrong. This CDR3 has 15 amino acids. The V gene's germline CDR1 is LNHDA and CDR2 SQIVND (reference sequence). CDR3 protein: CASTDRGLSYNEQYF. The CDR3 DNA reads TGTGCCAGTACCGACCGGGGTCTTTCCTACAATGAGCAGTACTTC.

V gene TRBV20-1 combines with J gene TRBJ2-5; the match to TRBD2 covers 8 bases. The germline V gene encodes CDR1 DFQATT and CDR2 SNEGSKA (reference sequence). The CDR3 totals 14 residues. J lost 1 base, V lost 8 bases, and 9 bases had no gene match. CDR3 nucleotide sequence: TGCAGTACAGCGGGAGCGGGGTGCCAAGAGACCCAGTACTTC. This translates into CSTAGAGCQETQYF.

The V call is TRBV7-9, the J call TRBJ2-5; possibly TRBD2 for D (6 bases). The DNA matches TRBJ2-7 better at its end, which makes the J call doubtful. This CDR3 region has 15 residues. Germline V lookup: CDR1 SEHNR, CDR2 FQNEAQ (reference sequence). CDR3 coding DNA: TGTGCCAGCAGCCTCCCCGGGGGAAGGTCCTACGAGCAGTACTTC. Encoded protein: CASSLPGGRSYEQYF.

The chain combines TRBV4-3 with TRBJ1-2; D is uncertain. V was clipped by 0 bases and J by 4 bases, with 6 bases between them. The germline CDR1 and CDR2 sequences are LGHNA and YSLEER. The CDR3 covers 13 residues. The CDR3 bases are TGCGCCAGCAGCCAAGATAACAGCTATGGCTACACCTTC. It yields the protein CASSQDNSYGYTF.

This clonotype was detected a few times. The chain recombines TRBV20-1 with TRBJ2-1, with a weak D call TRBD2 (6 bases). Germline CDR1 and CDR2: DFQATT and SNEGSKA (reference sequence). There are 14 residues in the CDR3. V shed 3 bases and J shed 8 bases, with 17 bases lying between them. The CDR3 nucleotides are TGCAGTGCTAGCGGGAGAGCTTTTCGCGATGAGCAGTTCTTC. It encodes CSASGRAFRDEQFF.

This clonotype was counted between two and nine times. This rearrangement joins TRBV20-1 to TRBJ2-5, with D maybe TRBD2 (6 bases). The CDR3 has 13 amino acids. V dropped 2 bases and J dropped 4 bases, with 11 bases sitting between them. Per the germline V gene, CDR1 is DFQATT and CDR2 is SNEGSKA (reference sequence). DNA for the CDR3: TGCAGTGCTAGACTAGGAGGGGCAGAGACCCAGTACTTC. Residues: CSARLGGAETQYF.

This clonotype was seen a handful of times. The CDR3 DNA follows: TGTGCCAGCTCCCGAGATCAGAGGATGGGGAACACTGAAGCTTTCTTT. Translating gives CASSRDQRMGNTEAFF. This chain links TRBV18 with TRBJ1-1; D is ambiguous. CDR3 length: 16 amino acids. Trimming pared 6 bases from V and 1 base from J, leaving 18 bases between. Per the germline V gene, CDR1 is KGHSH and CDR2 is LQKENI.

The chain recombines TRBV2 with TRBJ2-5; D possibly matches TRBD1 or TRBD2 (6 bases each). Trimming left V 5 bases short and J 2 bases short, with 12 bases between. The CDR3 totals 14 residues. Germline V gene sequence: CDR1 SNHLY, CDR2 FYNNEI. The CDR3 DNA sequence: TGTGCCAGCAGTATACAGGGAGGTCAAGAGACCCAGTACTTC. As protein: CASSIQGGQETQYF.

In its sample, this clonotype was seen once. The V and J genes are TRBV20-1 and TRBJ1-5; TRBD1 matches 9 bases. V shed 1 base, J shed 0 bases, and the junction held 10 bases outside the gene matches. Per the germline V gene, CDR1 is DFQATT and CDR2 is SNEGSKA (reference sequence). CDR3 length: 18 residues. The CDR3 DNA follows: TGCAGTGCTAGAGGGTTTAACAGGGGGCGGAATAGCAATCAGCCCCAGCATTTT. This gives the protein CSARGFNRGRNSNQPQHF.